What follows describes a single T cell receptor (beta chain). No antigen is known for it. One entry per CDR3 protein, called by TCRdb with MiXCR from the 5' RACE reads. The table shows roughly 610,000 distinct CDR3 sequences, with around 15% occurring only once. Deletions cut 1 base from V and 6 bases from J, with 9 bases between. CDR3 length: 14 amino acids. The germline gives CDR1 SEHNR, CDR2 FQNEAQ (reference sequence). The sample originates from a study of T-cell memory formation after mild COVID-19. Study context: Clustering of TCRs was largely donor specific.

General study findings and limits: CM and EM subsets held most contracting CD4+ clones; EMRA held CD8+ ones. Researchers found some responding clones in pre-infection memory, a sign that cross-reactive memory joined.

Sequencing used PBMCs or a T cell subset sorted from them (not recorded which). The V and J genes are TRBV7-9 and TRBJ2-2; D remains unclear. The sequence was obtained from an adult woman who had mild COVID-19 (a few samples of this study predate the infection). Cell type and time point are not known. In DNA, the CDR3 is TGTGCCAGCAGCTTAGGTTCGAGCCCCGGGGAGCTGTTTTTT. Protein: CASSLGSSPGELFF.